This TCR beta chain appears in the sequencing data of a study of a mutant IDH1 vaccine in newly diagnosed glioma (dated by TCRdb to the early 2020s). At the level of the whole study: Patients were given eight vaccinations, in weeks 1, 3, 5, 7, 11, 15, 19 and 23, which matched visits V03 through V10. Vaccination started 4-6 weeks after radiotherapy alone, or was given together with temozolomide cycles in the groups whose treatment included chemotherapy. Of the roughly 32 treated patients, 62.5% were male and around 40% were female, and a mean age of approximately 40 years was recorded. Prior to enrollment, standard therapy consisting of radiotherapy alone, temozolomide alone, or radiochemotherapy with temozolomide had been administered to patients, with the combination being received by most patients. Peripheral blood was collected at six visits: V03 (baseline), V05, V07, V10, V12 and V13. Longitudinal TCRB deep sequencing was performed for roughly 27 treated patients wherever samples were available for exploratory analyses.

The library was prepared using the immunoSEQ multiplex PCR assay. The hsTCRB Kit was used according to the manufacturer's protocol to amplify rearranged TCR beta chain sequences. An Illumina MiSeq was used to sequence the TCRB libraries. The paper's data handling went like this. Demultiplexing, trimming and gene mapping were performed with the kit vendor's proprietary platform. TCRdb took this table from immuneACCESS and kept in-frame rearrangements with V and J called. Such tables lack part of the clones; where checked against another copy, unresolved V genes explain under half of the gap, and the rest is unexplained. Clonal size and the V and J genes are those of that table, whereas D and trimming came from the DNA. The sample contains about 83,000 clones, roughly nine tenths of them found a single time. In total, the top ten clones hold 0.55% to 0.65% of the sample. According to the study, the label for this sample's time point signals: week 5, during vaccination. A 20-mer mutant IDH1 peptide at 300 micrograms in Montanide made up each vaccine dose, which was injected subcutaneously together with topical imiquimod. Donors had newly diagnosed WHO grade 3 or 4 IDH1-mutant astrocytomas with loss of nuclear ATRX. The samples were drawn from NOA16, a multicentre, single-arm, open-label phase I trial in Germany that tested a mutant IDH1 peptide vaccine in humans for the first time. The DNeasy Blood and Tissue Kit was used to extract genomic DNA from EDTA blood for TCRB sequencing.

With respect to this clone: Its antigen is unknown. It has no much larger one-base neighbor in the sample; base qualities were not kept.

What the study reported, not specific to this receptor: Vaccine-induced immune responses across multiple MHC alleles were detected in 93.3% of patients. It was noted by the authors that analyses of patient blood samples could not be reproduced owing to sample limitations. PBMC samples for TCRB deep sequencing were selected based on availability. Pseudoprogression seemed to be unrelated to changes in the top peripheral T cell clonotypes found by TCRB sequencing.

Taken from the germline V gene, the CDR1 and CDR2 loops are SQVTM and ANQGSEA. Deletion took 7 bases off V and 0 bases off J, with a span of 9 bases between the germline ends. The CDR3 runs 13 amino acids, cysteine and phenylalanine included. Of all the DNA, just the CDR3 is kept, 39 bases in frame from base 1. This clonotype originated in a woman aged 50 to 60 with glioma. Sample: PBMCs, taken from a glioma patient whose treatment included an IDH1 peptide vaccine. The chain uses TRBV29-1 and TRBJ2-2; a tentative D call is TRBD1 (6 bases match). The sequenced DNA: TGCAGCGCCCGGGACACGAACACCGGGGAGCTGTTTTTT. It specifies CSARDTNTGELFF.